The clone carrying this TCR beta chain appeared a few times. V gave up 1 base and J gave up 11 bases, with 15 bases separating them. There are 14 residues in the CDR3. The germline V gene has CDR1 MNHEY and CDR2 SMNVEV (reference sequence). This specimen belongs to a study of T-cell reconstitution after alpha-beta-depleted transplantation in children. Unique molecular identifiers were used in preparing the TCRbeta library. TCRdb re-called the PCR reads with MiXCR, one entry per CDR3 protein. The sample yields some 400,000 distinct CDR3 sequences, roughly 20% seen once. V gene TRBV27 combines with J gene TRBJ2-1, with no clear D. The receptor was isolated from a human donor who donated a stem cell graft to a child with acute myeloid leukemia. The sample consisted of PBMCs from the stem cell graft donor, taken from the stem cell graft. CDR3 sequence (DNA): TGTGCCAGCAGTTTATTAGGCTCGCAATCTAAGCAGTTCTTC. Amino acid sequence: CASSLLGSQSKQFF.